The clone carrying this T cell receptor (beta chain) showed up many times. The antigen is not known. These data belong to a study of early T cells in non-severe SARS-CoV-2 infection. The germline gives CDR1 SGHRS, CDR2 YFSETQ. The CDR3 contains 15 residues. Unmatched junction bases numbered 9, after V lost 6 bases and J lost 4 bases. The library protocol tagged individual cDNA molecules with unique molecular identifiers. MiXCR, applied by TCRdb to the 5' RACE reads, yields one record per CDR3 protein. The sample lists tens of thousands of distinct CDR3 sequences, 13% occurring once. Study-level points and caveats: Reliance on VDJdb matching favored anti-spike CD8 responses; private and CD4 specificities were missed.

V usage is TRBV5-1 and J usage is TRBJ2-2; 7 nucleotides match TRBD2. Sequenced material: whole blood. The receptor's source is an adult who was a healthcare worker with PCR-confirmed SARS-CoV-2 infection or an uninfected control (not recorded which). In DNA, the CDR3 is TGCGCCAGCAAACCCCCCGGGAGGCCCACCGGGGAGCTGTTTTTT. Translated: CASKPPGRPTGELFF.